The 10 T cell receptor beta chains below all came from one sample that was sequenced in a study of OX40 agonist ivuxolimab in advanced cancers. Using immunoSEQ multiplex PCR, the repertoire was profiled, and TCRdb retains in-frame clones only, with some absent. The table includes around 55,000 clones, about 90% detected once. This sample comprised CD4+ or CD8+ T cells sorted from blood, obtained in a trial of the OX40 agonist ivuxolimab. These receptors all come from an adult with an advanced solid tumor such as melanoma, head and neck, liver or kidney cancer.

The J gene is TRBJ1-1, the V gene TRBV5-1; D uncertain. V was clipped by 2 bases and J by 6 bases, with 8 bases between them. Germline V gene data show CDR1 as SGHRS and CDR2 as YFSETQ. This CDR3 comprises 12 residues. This chain's CDR3 is CASSFTDAEAFF. CDR3 DNA: TGCGCCAGCAGCTTCACCGACGCTGAAGCTTTCTTT.

The CDR3 loop is CASSGEGRRNEQFF. As DNA, the CDR3 is TGTGCCAGCAGCGGGGAGGGACGGAGAAATGAGCAGTTCTTC. This sequence joins TRBV9 and TRBJ2-1; 7 positions agree with TRBD2. The CDR3 has 14 amino acids. V trimming: 3 bases; J trimming: 7 bases; junction bases outside the gene matches: 7. Germline CDR1 reads SGDLS; CDR2 reads YYNGEE.

The sample holds a few counts of this clone. This sequence joins TRBV29-1 and TRBJ1-1; D is unclear. Trimming stripped 1 base from V and 5 bases from J, with 5 bases between. Germline V gene data show CDR1 as SQVTM and CDR2 as ANQGSEA. CDR3 size: 11 residues. CDR3 coding DNA: TGCAGCGTTGAAGGGGAAACTGAAGCTTTCTTT. Residues: CSVEGETEAFF.

This clone was counted between two and nine times. This sequence joins TRBV5-4 and TRBJ1-6, with no clear D. Trimming stripped 4 bases from V and 7 bases from J, with 12 bases between. Looked up from germline, CDR1 is SGHNT and CDR2 is YYREEE (reference sequence). The CDR3 contains 14 residues. CDR3 amino acids: CASSPRPENSPLHF. As DNA, the CDR3 is TGTGCCAGCAGCCCCAGACCGGAAAATTCACCCCTCCACTTT.

This chain joins TRBV11-2 and TRBJ2-5; 11 positions match TRBD1. The CDR3 is made up of 17 amino acids. Germline assignment: CDR1 SGHAT and CDR2 FQNNGV. The J segment lost 5 bases and the V segment lost 5 bases, leaving 13 bases of the junction unmatched. The CDR3 coding sequence is TGTGCCAGCAGCGGACCCAGAGAGGACAGGGGGCTGGAGACCCAGTACTTC. It yields the protein CASSGPREDRGLETQYF.

The chain combines TRBV28 with TRBJ2-2, with D possibly TRBD1 on 5 matching bases. The CDR3 covers 16 residues. Trimming took off 6 bases at V and 1 base at J, with 15 bases between the two ends. Germline assignment: CDR1 MDHEN and CDR2 SYDVKM. CDR3 region: CASRYGAGENTGELFF. The CDR3 nucleotides are TGTGCCAGCAGGTATGGGGCAGGAGAGAACACCGGGGAGCTGTTTTTT.

The sample holds one count of this clone. The chain uses TRBV7-8 and TRBJ2-7; no clear D. Germline loops: CDR1 SGHVS, CDR2 FQNEAQ. V was shortened by 1 base and J by 2 bases, with 12 bases between the two germline ends. There are 15 residues in the CDR3. CDR3 DNA sequence: TGTGCCAGCAGCTTAGGACGGACGGTGGCCTACGAGCAGTACTTC. Residues: CASSLGRTVAYEQYF.

V usage is TRBV5-1 and J usage is TRBJ1-1; tentatively, D is TRBD1 (6 bases). This CDR3 has 13 residues. Germline CDR1 is SGHRS and CDR2 is YFSETQ. Deletions cut 2 bases from V and 3 bases from J, with 8 bases between. CDR3: CASSFEGDTEAFF. CDR3 sequence (DNA): TGCGCCAGCAGCTTTGAGGGGGACACTGAAGCTTTCTTT.

This rearrangement joins TRBV6-6 to TRBJ1-1, with D tentatively TRBD1 (5 bases). Trimming removed 2 bases from V and 3 bases from J, with 7 bases in between. The CDR3 contains 13 residues. Germline V gives CDR1 MNHNY, CDR2 SVGAGI (reference sequence). As DNA, the CDR3 is TGTGCCAGCAGTTACACGGGGGACACTGAAGCTTTCTTT. Protein: CASSYTGDTEAFF.

The V and J genes are TRBV7-8 and TRBJ2-7; perhaps D is TRBD1 or TRBD2 (6 bases each). The CDR3 is 14 residues long. V was cut by 6 bases and J by 2 bases, with 14 bases left in between. CDR1 and CDR2 from the germline V gene are SGHVS and FQNEAQ. CDR3 amino acids: CASSQGGSPYEQYF. DNA of the CDR3: TGTGCCAGCAGTCAAGGGGGGTCTCCCTACGAGCAGTACTTC.